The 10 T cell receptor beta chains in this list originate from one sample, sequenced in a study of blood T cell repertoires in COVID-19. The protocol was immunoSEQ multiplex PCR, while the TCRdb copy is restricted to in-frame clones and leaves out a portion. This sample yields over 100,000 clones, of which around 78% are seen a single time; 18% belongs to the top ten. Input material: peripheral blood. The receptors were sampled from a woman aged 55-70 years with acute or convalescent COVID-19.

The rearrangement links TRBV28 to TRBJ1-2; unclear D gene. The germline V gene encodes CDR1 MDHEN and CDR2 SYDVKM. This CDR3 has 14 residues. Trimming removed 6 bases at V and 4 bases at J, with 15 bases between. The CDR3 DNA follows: TGTGCCAGCAGCCCCGGGAGGTGGTTCTATGGCTACACCTTC. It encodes CASSPGRWFYGYTF.

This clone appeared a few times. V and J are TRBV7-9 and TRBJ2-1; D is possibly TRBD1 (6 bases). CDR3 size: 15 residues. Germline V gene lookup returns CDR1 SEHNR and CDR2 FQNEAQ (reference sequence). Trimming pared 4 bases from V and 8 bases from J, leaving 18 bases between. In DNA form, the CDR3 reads TGTGCCAGCAGCTCGACGGGACAACCCACCGATGAGCAGTTCTTC. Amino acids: CASSSTGQPTDEQFF.

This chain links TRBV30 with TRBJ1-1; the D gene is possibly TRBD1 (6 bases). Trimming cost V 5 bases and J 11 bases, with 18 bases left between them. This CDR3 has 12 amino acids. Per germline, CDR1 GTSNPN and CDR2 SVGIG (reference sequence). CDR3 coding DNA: TGTGCCTGGTCCACGGACAGAAAGCTGGCTTTCTTT. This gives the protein CAWSTDRKLAFF.

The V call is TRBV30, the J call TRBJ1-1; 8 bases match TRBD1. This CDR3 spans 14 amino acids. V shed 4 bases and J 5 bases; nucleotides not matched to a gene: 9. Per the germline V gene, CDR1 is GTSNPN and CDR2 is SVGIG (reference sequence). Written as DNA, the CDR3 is TGTGCCTGGATTGCGGGGACAGGCGGTACTGAAGCTTTCTTT. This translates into CAWIAGTGGTEAFF.

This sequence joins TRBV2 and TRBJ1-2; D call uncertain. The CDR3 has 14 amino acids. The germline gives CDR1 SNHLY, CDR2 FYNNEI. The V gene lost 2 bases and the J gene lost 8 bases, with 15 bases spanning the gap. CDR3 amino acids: CASSEYYRERGYTF. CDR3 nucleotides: TGTGCCAGCAGTGAATATTACAGAGAACGCGGCTACACCTTC.

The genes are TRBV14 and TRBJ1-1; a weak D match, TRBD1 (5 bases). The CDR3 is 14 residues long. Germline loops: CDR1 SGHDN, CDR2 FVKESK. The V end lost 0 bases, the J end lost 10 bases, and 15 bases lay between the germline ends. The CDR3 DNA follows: TGTGCCAGCAGCCAAGAGACGCAGGGATCGGCAGCTTTCTTT. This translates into CASSQETQGSAAFF.

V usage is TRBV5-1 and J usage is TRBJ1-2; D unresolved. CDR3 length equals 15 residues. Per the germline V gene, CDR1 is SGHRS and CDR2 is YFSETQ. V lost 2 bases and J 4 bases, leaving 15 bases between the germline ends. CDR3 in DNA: TGCGCCAGCAGCTTCGGAGCAAGTGGCGGCTATGGCTACACCTTC. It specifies CASSFGASGGYGYTF.

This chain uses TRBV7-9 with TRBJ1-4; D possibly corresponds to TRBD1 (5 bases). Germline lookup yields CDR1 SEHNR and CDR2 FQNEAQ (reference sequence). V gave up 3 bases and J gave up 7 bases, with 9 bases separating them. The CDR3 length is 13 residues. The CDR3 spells CASSFDSFEKLFF. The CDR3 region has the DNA TGTGCCAGCAGCTTTGACAGCTTTGAAAAACTGTTTTTT.

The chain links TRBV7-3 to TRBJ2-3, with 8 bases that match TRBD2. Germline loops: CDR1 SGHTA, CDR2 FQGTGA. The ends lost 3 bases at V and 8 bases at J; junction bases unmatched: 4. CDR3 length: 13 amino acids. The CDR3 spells CASSFREGGTQYF. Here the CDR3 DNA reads TGTGCCAGCAGCTTCCGGGAGGGAGGTACGCAGTATTTT.

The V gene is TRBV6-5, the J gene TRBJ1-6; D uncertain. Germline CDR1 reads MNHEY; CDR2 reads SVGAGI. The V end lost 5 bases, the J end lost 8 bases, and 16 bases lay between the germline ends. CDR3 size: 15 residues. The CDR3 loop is CASSNSRDSYSPLHF. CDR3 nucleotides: TGTGCCAGCAGTAATTCGCGAGACTCGTATTCACCCCTCCACTTT.